This TCR beta chain was identified during a study of CD8 T cells in ankylosing spondylitis. Study-wide findings and caveats: Roughly 8 highly homologous variants made up a TCR beta motif, and this motif appeared characteristic of ankylosing spondylitis blood.

This clonotype came up many times. Its antigen remains unknown. TCRdb itself ran the 5' RACE reads through MiXCR, one entry per CDR3 protein. The data hold roughly 220,000 distinct CDR3 sequences, with 8% to 11% observed a single time. Sequenced: blood, either unsorted or a sorted T cell fraction (not recorded which). This sequence was found in a male donor with ankylosing spondylitis or in good health (not recorded which).

The CDR3 DNA follows: TGTGCCAGCATCAAGCGGGGGGGGGAGACCCAGTACTTC. Amino acids: CASIKRGGETQYF. V usage is TRBV7-9 and J usage is TRBJ2-5; 10 nucleotides agree with TRBD2. In germline, CDR1 is SEHNR, CDR2 FQNEAQ (reference sequence). Germline trimming cut 7 bases from V and 5 bases from J; bases unmatched to any gene: 4. This CDR3 contains 13 residues.